These 16 T cell receptor beta chains came from one sample sequenced in a study of fetal regulatory T cell absence and autoimmunity. Assay used: immunoSEQ multiplex PCR; TCRdb lists only in-frame clones, some missing. The table includes 95,000 or so clones, roughly 78% detected once. Sequenced sample: pancreas tissue. These receptors were taken from a male donor with IPEX syndrome.

This chain links TRBV11-3 with TRBJ2-6, with D tentatively TRBD1 or TRBD2 (5 bases each). V lost 1 base, J lost 2 bases, and 18 bases lay in between. The CDR3 has 19 residues. CDR1 SGHNT and CDR2 YENEEA come from the germline V gene. This CDR3 reads CASSLGGRRVRPGANVLTF. The CDR3 DNA is TGTGCCAGCAGCTTAGGGGGACGTAGGGTACGCCCTGGGGCCAACGTCCTGACTTTC.

The rearrangement links TRBV6-6 to TRBJ1-1; D is unresolved. Trimming took off 4 bases at V and 2 bases at J, with 11 bases between the two ends. CDR1 and CDR2 (germline): MNHNY, SVGAGI (reference sequence). The CDR3 consists of 14 residues. The DNA for the CDR3 is TGTGCCAGCAGTTCTACAAGGGCCAACACTGAAGCTTTCTTT. This codes for CASSSTRANTEAFF.

The chain carries TRBV7-2 and TRBJ2-1; 8 nucleotides match TRBD1. V lost 6 bases to trimming and J lost 6 bases; unmatched junction nucleotides: 7. This CDR3 is 14 amino acids long. Germline assignment: CDR1 SGHTA and CDR2 FQGNSA. The CDR3 region has the DNA TGTGCCAGCAGACAGGGGGAAAGGGGCAATGAGCAGTTCTTC. This codes for CASRQGERGNEQFF.

This clone has only a few counts. The V gene is TRBV27, the J gene TRBJ1-2; tentative D call: TRBD1 (6 bases). This CDR3 contains 13 residues. Germline V gene sequence: CDR1 MNHEY, CDR2 SMNVEV (reference sequence). Deletions cut 6 bases from V and 2 bases from J, with 10 bases between. CDR3 region: CASSWDKNYGYTF. The CDR3 DNA follows: TGTGCCAGCAGCTGGGACAAAAACTATGGCTACACCTTC.

J is TRBJ2-3 and V is TRBV5-1, with 9 bases aligning to TRBD2. The germline V gene has CDR1 SGHRS and CDR2 YFSETQ. This CDR3 is 19 amino acids long. J lost 3 bases, V lost 5 bases, and 19 bases had no gene match. CDR3 region: CASRSLGLAGLLVTDTQYF. For the CDR3, the DNA is TGCGCCAGCAGATCATTGGGTCTAGCGGGGCTATTGGTGACAGATACGCAGTATTTT.

The rearrangement joins TRBV5-1 to TRBJ2-7; possibly TRBD1 or TRBD2 for D (5 bases each). This CDR3 is built from 16 residues. From germline, CDR1 is SGHRS and CDR2 YFSETQ. V was shortened by 0 bases and J by 2 bases, with 15 bases between the two germline ends. CDR3 coding DNA: TGCGCCAGCAGCTTGGGGACCAGGGAGCCCACCTACGAGCAGTACTTC. Its protein product is CASSLGTREPTYEQYF.

The chain is built from TRBV6-5 and TRBJ2-5; 9 bases fit TRBD2. The CDR3 runs 15 residues. Germline trimming cut 7 bases from V and 4 bases from J; bases unmatched to any gene: 10. CDR1 is MNHEY and CDR2 is SVGAGI in the germline V gene. In DNA, the CDR3 is TGTGCCAGCACCAGATTGCGGGGGGGAGGAGAGACCCAGTACTTC. Protein: CASTRLRGGGETQYF.

CDR3 in amino acids: CASSYPTDTEAFF. Here the CDR3 DNA reads TGTGCCAGCAGCTACCCCACCGACACTGAAGCTTTCTTT. The gene calls are TRBV5-6 and TRBJ1-1, with D hard to call. Trimming shortened V by 3 bases and J by 3 bases, and 9 bases separated the two germline ends. The CDR3 sequence is 13 residues long. CDR1 is SGHDT, CDR2 YYEEEE, per germline.

V is TRBV18 and J is TRBJ1-3; TRBD1 agrees at 8 bases. From germline, CDR1 is KGHSH and CDR2 LQKENI. The CDR3 has 17 amino acids. The trim removed 4 bases at V and 0 bases at J, leaving 8 bases unmatched. In DNA form, the CDR3 reads TGTGCCAGCTCACTAGGACAGGGTCCGTCCTCTGGAAACACCATATATTTT. The encoded protein is CASSLGQGPSSGNTIYF.

The chain has TRBV7-8 and TRBJ2-3; D ambiguous. The length of the CDR3 is 15 residues. CDR1 is SGHVS and CDR2 is FQNEAQ in the germline V gene. V lost 2 bases, J lost 4 bases, and 13 bases lay in between. In nucleotides, the CDR3 is TGTGCCAGCAGCTTATTAACGCGTTCGGCAGATACGCAGTATTTT. Translating gives CASSLLTRSADTQYF.

V and J are TRBV5-1 and TRBJ2-7, with a possible D match to TRBD1 (5 bases). Germline CDR1 is SGHRS and CDR2 is YFSETQ. The CDR3 has 12 amino acids. Trimming left V 4 bases short and J 0 bases short, with 5 bases between. This CDR3 reads CASSGHSYEQYF. CDR3 nucleotides: TGCGCCAGCAGCGGACACTCCTACGAGCAGTACTTC. The variable domain in full, completed from reference TRBV5-1 and TRBJ2-7, reads KAGVTQTPRYLIKTRGQQVTLSCSPISGHRSVSWYQQTPGQGLQFLFEYFSETQRNKGNFPGRFSGRQFSNSRSEMNVSTLELGDSALYLCASSGHSYEQYFGPGTRLTVT.

This clone has just one count. V gene TRBV11-3 combines with J gene TRBJ1-6, with 8 bases identical to TRBD1. Per germline, CDR1 SGHNT and CDR2 YENEEA. The CDR3 extends over 19 amino acids. Trimming cost V 5 bases and J 2 bases; bases outside gene matches: 14. The CDR3 DNA reads TGTGCCAGCAGCCAACGTTGGCAGGGGGCAGGGACCTATAATTCACCCCTCCACTTT. Translated, it gives CASSQRWQGAGTYNSPLHF. The full variable domain, rest sourced from reference TRBV11-3 and TRBJ1-6, is EAGVVQSPRYKIIEKKQPVAFWCNPISGHNTLYWYLQNLGQGPELLIRYENEEAVDDSQLPKDRFSAERLKGVDSTLKIQPAELGDSAVYLCASSQRWQGAGTYNSPLHFGNGTRLTVT.

This clone has just a few counts. The chain combines TRBV11-1 with TRBJ2-1, with D possibly being TRBD2 (5 bases). This CDR3 is built from 13 residues. The germline V gene has CDR1 SGHAT and CDR2 FQDESV (reference sequence). The V end lost 4 bases, the J end lost 4 bases, and 8 bases lay between the germline ends. CDR3 sequence (DNA): TGTGCCAGCAGCTCCAGGAGGTACAATGAGCAGTTCTTC. Translated, it gives CASSSRRYNEQFF. Based on the CDR3 plus reference TRBV11-1 and TRBJ2-1, the full variable domain is EAEVAQSPRYKITEKSQAVAFWCDPISGHATLYWYRQILGQGPELLVQFQDESVVDDSQLPKDRFSAERLKGVDSTLKIQPAELGDSAMYLCASSSRRYNEQFFGPGTRLTVL.

The J gene is TRBJ2-7, the V gene TRBV27, with D perhaps matching TRBD2 (5 bases). Trimming shortened V by 3 bases and J by 2 bases, and 11 bases separated the two germline ends. Germline CDR1 MNHEY, CDR2 SMNVEV (reference sequence). The CDR3 consists of 14 residues. CDR3 nucleotides: TGTGCCAGCAGTTTGGCCTTCGGGGCCTACGAGCAGTACTTC. This translates into CASSLAFGAYEQYF.

The rearrangement uses TRBV25-1 and TRBJ1-6; D is uncertain. Trimming shortened V by 7 bases and J by 10 bases, and 20 bases separated the two germline ends. From germline, CDR1 is MGHDK and CDR2 SYGVNS. CDR3 length: 15 amino acids. The CDR3 is CASMRRPFLRSPLHF. CDR3 DNA: TGTGCCAGCATGAGAAGGCCGTTTTTGAGGTCACCCCTCCACTTT. Variable domain in full (rest from reference TRBV25-1 and TRBJ1-6): EADIYQTPRYLVIGTGKKITLECSQTMGHDKMYWYQQDPGMELHLIHYSYGVNSTEKGDLSSESTVSRIRTEHFPLTLESARPSHTSQYLCASMRRPFLRSPLHFGNGTRLTVT.

The V and J genes are TRBV15 and TRBJ2-1; TRBD1 agrees at 7 bases. The CDR3 totals 15 residues. The trim removed 3 bases at V and 8 bases at J, leaving 10 bases unmatched. In germline, CDR1 is LNHNV, CDR2 YYDKDF (reference sequence). Here the CDR3 DNA reads TGTGCCACCAGCAGTCCGGGACAGATGTTCGATGAGCAGTTCTTC. Protein product: CATSSPGQMFDEQFF.